This is a list of T cell receptor beta chains from one sample in a study of blood T cell repertoires in COVID-19. Profiling relied on immunoSEQ multiplex PCR, and the TCRdb table lists in-frame clones only, not all of them. This table has around 160,000 clones, over 85% appearing once. Sequencing was carried out using peripheral blood. The receptors here all came from a man in his 60s with active or convalescent COVID-19. Each CDR3 is given with its conserved first and last residue. The order of the fields is V gene, D gene, J gene, clone size, CDR3 DNA, CDR3 protein. A D gene is named only where the DNA matches it firmly. Expanded clones get a size class; other rows say once, few or many, or leave the size out.

v_call: TRBV3-1/TRBV3-2
d_call: TRBD1
j_call: TRBJ1-4
clone_size: NA
cdr3_nt: TGTGCCAGCAGCCACTACGGACAGGGGGTTAATGAAAAACTGTTTTTT
cdr3_aa: CASSHYGQGVNEKLFF

v_call: TRBV4-1
d_call: NA
j_call: TRBJ1-2
clone_size: NA
cdr3_nt: TGCGCCAGCAGCCAAACAGACAACTATGGCTACACCTTC
cdr3_aa: CASSQTDNYGYTF

v_call: TRBV19
d_call: TRBD1
j_call: TRBJ1-2
clone_size: NA
cdr3_nt: TGTGCCAGTAGTACTCCCGGGACAGCTAACTATGGCTACACCTTC
cdr3_aa: CASSTPGTANYGYTF

v_call: TRBV28
d_call: NA
j_call: TRBJ1-1
clone_size: NA
cdr3_nt: TGTGCCAGCGGCCGGAGCCTCATGAACACTGAAGCTTTCTTT
cdr3_aa: CASGRSLMNTEAFF

v_call: TRBV10-2
d_call: NA
j_call: TRBJ2-5
clone_size: NA
cdr3_nt: TGCGCCAGCAGTGAGCAACATGGATTTGGTCTCCGGCGGGAGACCCAGTACTTC
cdr3_aa: CASSEQHGFGLRRETQYF

v_call: TRBV12-3/TRBV12-4
d_call: TRBD2
j_call: TRBJ2-5
clone_size: NA
cdr3_nt: TGTGCCAGCAGGCGGGGGGACGAGACCCAGTACTTC
cdr3_aa: CASRRGDETQYF

v_call: TRBV4-1
d_call: NA
j_call: TRBJ1-6
clone_size: few
cdr3_nt: TGCGCCAGCAGCCAAGTCGGGACAAACAATTCACCCCTCCACTTT
cdr3_aa: CASSQVGTNNSPLHF

v_call: TRBV6-1
d_call: NA
j_call: TRBJ1-1
clone_size: NA
cdr3_nt: TGTGCCAGCAGTGAATTGGGGGGGCGCCGGACTGAAGCTTTCTTT
cdr3_aa: CASSELGGRRTEAFF

v_call: TRBV6-1
d_call: NA
j_call: TRBJ1-3
clone_size: NA
cdr3_nt: TGTGCCAGCAGTGAATTGCAGGGGAACACTGGAAACACCATATATTTT
cdr3_aa: CASSELQGNTGNTIYF

v_call: TRBV27
d_call: NA
j_call: TRBJ1-1
clone_size: NA
cdr3_nt: TGTGCCAGCAGTTTAACCACAGGGTGGACCACTGAAGCTTTCTTT
cdr3_aa: CASSLTTGWTTEAFF

v_call: TRBV7-8
d_call: NA
j_call: TRBJ1-6
clone_size: NA
cdr3_nt: TGTGCCAGCAGCTTAGATAACAGAAACAATTCACCCCTCCACTTT
cdr3_aa: CASSLDNRNNSPLHF

v_call: TRBV24-1
d_call: NA
j_call: TRBJ1-2
clone_size: NA
cdr3_nt: TGTGCCACCAGTGCAGTCAGGGGCACGGATGGCTACACCTTC
cdr3_aa: CATSAVRGTDGYTF

v_call: TRBV27
d_call: TRBD1
j_call: TRBJ2-1
clone_size: once
cdr3_nt: TGTGCCAGCGCATTAGTGGGGACAGGTAACAATGAGCAGTTCTTC
cdr3_aa: CASALVGTGNNEQFF

v_call: TRBV23-1
d_call: TRBD1
j_call: TRBJ2-5
clone_size: NA
cdr3_nt: TGCGCCAGCAGTCAAAAACCGGGACAGAGGGGCGAAGAGACCCAGTACTTC
cdr3_aa: CASSQKPGQRGEETQYF

v_call: TRBV2
d_call: NA
j_call: TRBJ1-2
clone_size: NA
cdr3_nt: TGTGCCAGCAGTGTCAACACCTATGGCTACACCTTC
cdr3_aa: CASSVNTYGYTF

v_call: TRBV12-5
d_call: TRBD1
j_call: TRBJ1-2
clone_size: NA
cdr3_nt: TGTGCTAGTGGTTTGGGCCGGACAGGGGTCTATGGCTACACCTTC
cdr3_aa: CASGLGRTGVYGYTF

v_call: TRBV7-2
d_call: NA
j_call: TRBJ2-4
clone_size: NA
cdr3_nt: TGTGCCAGCAGCTTAGATAATGCCAAAAACATTCAGTACTTC
cdr3_aa: CASSLDNAKNIQYF

v_call: TRBV5-1
d_call: NA
j_call: TRBJ2-1
clone_size: once
cdr3_nt: TGCGCCAGCAGCTACGGCGACAGGAGCTCCTACAATGAGCAGTTCTTC
cdr3_aa: CASSYGDRSSYNEQFF

v_call: TRBV11-2
d_call: NA
j_call: TRBJ2-1
clone_size: NA
cdr3_nt: TGTGCCAGCAGCACGTCCTTGGAGATGAGCGATGAGCAGTTCTTC
cdr3_aa: CASSTSLEMSDEQFF

v_call: TRBV11-2
d_call: NA
j_call: TRBJ1-2
clone_size: NA
cdr3_nt: TGTGCCAGCAGCTTAGGGGCAGCCGATCACGGCTACACCTTC
cdr3_aa: CASSLGAADHGYTF

v_call: TRBV5-4
d_call: TRBD1
j_call: TRBJ2-5
clone_size: NA
cdr3_nt: TGTGCCAGCAGCACGGGACAGGGGCAAGAGACCCAGTACTTC
cdr3_aa: CASSTGQGQETQYF

v_call: TRBV10-3
d_call: TRBD2
j_call: TRBJ2-3
clone_size: once
cdr3_nt: TGTGCCATCAGCGGACTAGCGGCGACAGATACGCAGTATTTT
cdr3_aa: CAISGLAATDTQYF

v_call: TRBV4-1
d_call: TRBD2
j_call: TRBJ2-2
clone_size: once
cdr3_nt: TGCGCCAGCAGCCAAGATCGGGGCGGGGGGCGTTACACCGGGGAGCTGTTTTTT
cdr3_aa: CASSQDRGGGRYTGELFF

v_call: TRBV21-1
d_call: NA
j_call: TRBJ1-5
clone_size: NA
cdr3_nt: TGTGCCAGCAGCAAAGGAGGGCAGAACAATCAGCCCCAGCATTTT
cdr3_aa: CASSKGGQNNQPQHF

v_call: TRBV2
d_call: TRBD1
j_call: TRBJ2-5
clone_size: NA
cdr3_nt: TGTGCCACCGGACAGGGGGGAGGGCAAGAGACCCAGTACTTC
cdr3_aa: CATGQGGGQETQYF

v_call: TRBV5-4
d_call: NA
j_call: TRBJ2-1
clone_size: NA
cdr3_nt: TGTGCCAGCAGCCCTAGGCGGGGCTTATACAATGAGCAGTTCTTC
cdr3_aa: CASSPRRGLYNEQFF

v_call: TRBV18
d_call: NA
j_call: TRBJ2-7
clone_size: once
cdr3_nt: TGTGCCAGCTCACCAGGGCCGGGGGAGCAGTACTTC
cdr3_aa: CASSPGPGEQYF

v_call: TRBV7-9
d_call: NA
j_call: TRBJ2-7
clone_size: NA
cdr3_nt: TGTGCCAGCAGCTTTGAGGTCTCCTACGAGCAGTACTTC
cdr3_aa: CASSFEVSYEQYF

v_call: TRBV18
d_call: TRBD2
j_call: TRBJ2-1
clone_size: NA
cdr3_nt: TGTGCCAGCTCACCACGTAGCGGGGAATACAATGAGCAGTTCTTC
cdr3_aa: CASSPRSGEYNEQFF

v_call: TRBV18
d_call: NA
j_call: TRBJ1-6
clone_size: NA
cdr3_nt: TGTGCCAGCTCACCGTGGACAGTTAGGAGCTCCTATAATTCACCCCTCCACTTT
cdr3_aa: CASSPWTVRSSYNSPLHF

v_call: TRBV3-1/TRBV3-2
d_call: NA
j_call: TRBJ1-1
clone_size: NA
cdr3_nt: TGTGCCAGCAGCCCGACCCCGGGACAACACACTGAAGCTTTCTTT
cdr3_aa: CASSPTPGQHTEAFF

v_call: TRBV11-2
d_call: TRBD1
j_call: TRBJ1-2
clone_size: NA
cdr3_nt: TGTGCCAGCAGCTTAGACAGGGGGCGGTATGGCTACACCTTC
cdr3_aa: CASSLDRGRYGYTF

v_call: TRBV5-1
d_call: TRBD1
j_call: TRBJ1-3
clone_size: NA
cdr3_nt: TGCGCCAGCAGCCCGGGACAGGGGGCCGGAAACACCATATATTTT
cdr3_aa: CASSPGQGAGNTIYF

v_call: TRBV6-6
d_call: TRBD1
j_call: TRBJ1-6
clone_size: NA
cdr3_nt: TGTGCCAGCAGCTCGGGACAGACAGGTTCACCCCTCCACTTT
cdr3_aa: CASSSGQTGSPLHF

v_call: TRBV6-7
d_call: TRBD1
j_call: TRBJ2-3
clone_size: once
cdr3_nt: TGTGCCAGCAGGTCGGGACAGGGGGACGCTACGCAGTATTTT
cdr3_aa: CASRSGQGDATQYF

v_call: TRBV6-1
d_call: NA
j_call: TRBJ1-2
clone_size: NA
cdr3_nt: TGTGCCAGCAGTGAAGGACTGTACTATGGCTACACCTTC
cdr3_aa: CASSEGLYYGYTF

v_call: TRBV6-5
d_call: TRBD1
j_call: TRBJ1-4
clone_size: NA
cdr3_nt: TGTGCCAGCAGTTACGCGACAGGGGAGGAAAAACTGTTTTTT
cdr3_aa: CASSYATGEEKLFF

v_call: TRBV3-1/TRBV3-2
d_call: TRBD2
j_call: TRBJ2-7
clone_size: NA
cdr3_nt: TGTGCCAGCAGCCAAGATATACTAGCGGGGACGAGCTCCTACGAGCAGTACTTC
cdr3_aa: CASSQDILAGTSSYEQYF

v_call: TRBV20-1
d_call: TRBD1
j_call: TRBJ2-6
clone_size: NA
cdr3_nt: TGCAGTGCGAGTCAGGGGGTTACGTCTGGGGCCAACGTCCTGACTTTC
cdr3_aa: CSASQGVTSGANVLTF

v_call: TRBV27
d_call: TRBD1
j_call: TRBJ1-1
clone_size: NA
cdr3_nt: TGTGCCAGCAGTTATAGCTGGGGACAGGGGAACACTGAAGCTTTCTTT
cdr3_aa: CASSYSWGQGNTEAFF

v_call: TRBV5-5
d_call: TRBD1
j_call: TRBJ1-3
clone_size: NA
cdr3_nt: TGTGCCAGCAGCCCGGCCACAGGGGCCTCTGGAAACACCATATATTTT
cdr3_aa: CASSPATGASGNTIYF

v_call: TRBV3-1/TRBV3-2
d_call: NA
j_call: TRBJ1-4
clone_size: NA
cdr3_nt: TGTGCCAGCAGCCAAGATCCCTGGGGGCGTGATGAAAAACTGTTTTTT
cdr3_aa: CASSQDPWGRDEKLFF

v_call: TRBV5-1
d_call: NA
j_call: TRBJ1-5
clone_size: NA
cdr3_nt: TGCGCCAGCAGCTTGAGCACAGATCAGCCCCAGCATTTT
cdr3_aa: CASSLSTDQPQHF

v_call: TRBV19
d_call: NA
j_call: TRBJ1-2
clone_size: NA
cdr3_nt: TGTGCCAGTAGCCAAAGGGGGACCAGTACTTCTGGGAACTATGGCTACACCTTC
cdr3_aa: CASSQRGTSTSGNYGYTF

v_call: TRBV27
d_call: NA
j_call: TRBJ2-6
clone_size: once
cdr3_nt: TGTGCCAGCAGTCCACTGCCGGGATCTGGGGCCAACGTCCTGACTTTC
cdr3_aa: CASSPLPGSGANVLTF

v_call: TRBV6-5
d_call: TRBD1
j_call: TRBJ1-1
clone_size: NA
cdr3_nt: TGTGCCAGCAGTTACAGAGGACAGGGGGCGCATGAAGCTTTCTTT
cdr3_aa: CASSYRGQGAHEAFF

v_call: TRBV11-2
d_call: NA
j_call: TRBJ2-7
clone_size: few
cdr3_nt: TGTGCCAGCAGCTTAGCGGGAGAGGGCGAGCAGTACTTC
cdr3_aa: CASSLAGEGEQYF

v_call: TRBV20-1
d_call: NA
j_call: TRBJ1-1
clone_size: few
cdr3_nt: TGCAGTGCTAGTGGGGCTAACACTGAAGCTTTCTTT
cdr3_aa: CSASGANTEAFF

v_call: TRBV28
d_call: NA
j_call: TRBJ1-4
clone_size: NA
cdr3_nt: TGTGCCAGCAGTTCAACAGGGTGGGCTAATGAAAAACTGTTTTTT
cdr3_aa: CASSSTGWANEKLFF

v_call: TRBV18
d_call: TRBD2
j_call: TRBJ2-1
clone_size: NA
cdr3_nt: TGTGCCAGCCCTAGCGGGGATAACTACAATGAGCAGTTCTTC
cdr3_aa: CASPSGDNYNEQFF

v_call: TRBV5-6
d_call: NA
j_call: TRBJ2-1
clone_size: NA
cdr3_nt: TGTGCCAGCAGCTTGGCCTTACAGGCAATCTACAATGAGCAGTTCTTC
cdr3_aa: CASSLALQAIYNEQFF

v_call: TRBV12-1
d_call: NA
j_call: TRBJ2-7
clone_size: NA
cdr3_nt: TGTGCCAGCAGCTTTGGGGGACAGGGGCCCTATTCCTACGAGCAGTACTTC
cdr3_aa: CASSFGGQGPYSYEQYF

v_call: TRBV7-2
d_call: NA
j_call: TRBJ1-2
clone_size: NA
cdr3_nt: TGTGCCAGCAGATCTACAGGGTCGGCCCTAGGCTACACCTTC
cdr3_aa: CASRSTGSALGYTF

v_call: TRBV4-1
d_call: NA
j_call: TRBJ2-1
clone_size: NA
cdr3_nt: TGCGCCAGCAGCCAATGGGGGCAAAATGAGCAGTTCTTC
cdr3_aa: CASSQWGQNEQFF

v_call: TRBV5-1
d_call: NA
j_call: TRBJ1-2
clone_size: NA
cdr3_nt: TGCGCCAGCAGCTTAGACAGCTATGGCTACACCTTC
cdr3_aa: CASSLDSYGYTF

v_call: TRBV3-1/TRBV3-2
d_call: NA
j_call: TRBJ1-5
clone_size: NA
cdr3_nt: TGTGCCAGCAGCCGTGACACGGCAGAATCAACCCAGCATTTT
cdr3_aa: CASSRDTAESTQHF